The rows below give T cell receptor beta chains drawn from one sample of a study of T cells after yellow fever vaccination. TCRdb passed the 5' RACE reads through MiXCR, listing each CDR3 protein once. The table has about 150,000 distinct CDR3 sequences, 5.5% to 8% seen once. This material consisted of CD4+ T cells sorted from PBMCs, taken on the day of the first yellow fever vaccination. The origin of the receptors is a man between 18 and 35 years old who received the YFV17D yellow fever vaccine. Each CDR3 is given with its conserved first and last residue. D genes are given only for firm matches. Clone size is not always given. Where it is, it says once, few, many or a class for expanded clones.

d_call,j_call,v_call,clone_size,cdr3_aa,cdr3_nt
TRBD2,TRBJ2-5,TRBV29-1,.,CSASGTSFQETQYF,TGCAGCGCCTCCGGGACTAGCTTCCAAGAGACCCAGTACTTC
TRBD1,TRBJ1-1,TRBV29-1,many,CSVAGLTGSRTEAFF,TGCAGCGTTGCGGGATTGACAGGGAGTAGGACTGAAGCTTTCTTT
.,TRBJ2-1,TRBV5-1,many,CASSFGGGAYNEQFF,TGCGCCAGCAGCTTTGGTGGAGGCGCCTACAATGAGCAGTTCTTC
TRBD1,TRBJ1-1,TRBV9,many,CASSRQTGEVTEAFF,TGTGCCAGCAGCAGACAAACAGGGGAGGTCACTGAAGCTTTCTTT
TRBD1,TRBJ1-6,TRBV5-5,few,CASSVATGQSRSPLHF,TGTGCCAGCAGCGTGGCAACGGGACAGTCACGATCACCCCTCCACTTT
.,TRBJ1-4,TRBV27,.,CASRSPQGRNEKLFF,TGTGCCAGCAGATCTCCCCAGGGAAGGAATGAAAAACTGTTTTTT
.,TRBJ1-2,TRBV5-1,.,CASSLEWSGYTF,TGCGCCAGCAGCTTGGAGTGGAGTGGCTACACCTTC
TRBD1,TRBJ1-4,TRBV11-2,few,CASSLGHPGQGFGEKLFF,TGTGCCAGCAGCTTAGGCCACCCGGGACAGGGGTTTGGCGAAAAACTGTTTTTT
.,TRBJ1-5,TRBV20-1,.,CSGQYSNQPQHF,TGCAGCGGACAGTATAGCAATCAGCCCCAGCATTTT
.,TRBJ1-1,TRBV18,few,CASSPSSRNTEAFF,TGTGCCAGCTCACCCTCGAGCAGGAACACTGAAGCTTTCTTT
.,TRBJ2-5,TRBV24-1,many,CATLRIARGETQYF,TGTGCCACCTTGAGGATAGCGAGGGGGGAGACCCAGTACTTC
TRBD2,TRBJ2-3,TRBV7-9,many,CASSFVTSGGSGTQYF,TGTGCCAGCAGCTTCGTTACTAGCGGGGGTTCCGGGACGCAGTATTTT
.,TRBJ2-5,TRBV7-2,many,CASSFGARETQYF,TGTGCCAGCAGCTTTGGGGCGAGGGAGACCCAGTACTTC
.,TRBJ2-5,TRBV10-3,many,CAIDRETQYF,TGTGCCATCGACCGTGAGACCCAGTACTTC
.,TRBJ2-3,TRBV5-1,many,CASSPVAGRTDTQYF,TGCGCCAGCAGCCCGGTGGCAGGACGGACAGATACGCAGTATTTT
.,TRBJ2-6,TRBV6-2/TRBV6-3,few,CASSYVLSFSGANVLTF,TGTGCCAGCAGTTACGTTCTGAGCTTCTCTGGGGCCAACGTCCTGACTTTC
.,TRBJ2-1,TRBV28,.,CAFSPRASSLTYNEQFF,TGTGCCTTCAGTCCCAGGGCGTCTAGTCTTACCTACAATGAGCAGTTCTTC
.,TRBJ2-5,TRBV9,many,CASSVQGETQYF,TGTGCCAGCAGCGTCCAGGGGGAGACCCAGTACTTC
.,TRBJ2-7,TRBV7-2,few,CASSFYGENYEQYF,TGTGCCAGCAGCTTTTACGGGGAGAACTACGAGCAGTACTTC
TRBD2,TRBJ2-1,TRBV20-1,many,CSARDSGGAGNEQFF,TGCAGTGCTAGAGATAGCGGGGGGGCCGGCAATGAGCAGTTCTTC
TRBD1,TRBJ2-2,TRBV18,.,CASSRGQTETGELFF,TGTGCCAGCTCACGGGGACAGACCGAGACCGGGGAGCTGTTTTTT